This T cell receptor beta chain emerged from a study of blood T cell repertoires in COVID-19. The CDR3 totals 19 residues. The V segment lost 7 bases and the J segment 4 bases; nucleotides outside the gene matches: 20. The germline CDR1 and CDR2 sequences are LNHDA and SQIVND (reference sequence). The data were produced by immunoSEQ multiplex PCR, yet TCRdb's version contains in-frame clones alone and is incomplete. The sample has some 100,000 clones; roughly 87% are singletons. The chain links TRBV19 to TRBJ1-4; 8 bases are a match to TRBD1. The sample was peripheral blood. The sequence came from a woman in her sixties with acute or convalescent COVID-19. CDR3 region: CASTLTGTGIIGLNEKLFF. DNA of the CDR3: TGTGCCAGTACTTTAACCGGGACAGGTATTATCGGGCTTAATGAAAAACTGTTTTTT. The full variable domain, with the rest looked up from reference TRBV19 and TRBJ1-4, is DGGITQSPKYLFRKEGQNVTLSCEQNLNHDAMYWYRQDPGQGLRLIYYSQIVNDFQKGDIAEGYSVSREKKESFPLTVTSAQKNPTAFYLCASTLTGTGIIGLNEKLFFGSGTQLSVL.